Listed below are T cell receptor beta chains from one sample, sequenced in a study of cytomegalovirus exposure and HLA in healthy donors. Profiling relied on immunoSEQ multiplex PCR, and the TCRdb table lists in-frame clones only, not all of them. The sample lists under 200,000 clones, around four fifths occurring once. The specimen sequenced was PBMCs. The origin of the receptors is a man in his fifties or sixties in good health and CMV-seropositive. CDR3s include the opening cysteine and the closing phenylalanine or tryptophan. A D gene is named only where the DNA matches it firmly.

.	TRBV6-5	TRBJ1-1	CASSFLLQGSEAFF
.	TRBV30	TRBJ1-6	CAWTGAVSPLHF
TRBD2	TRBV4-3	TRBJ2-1	CASSQDLGEGGNEQFF
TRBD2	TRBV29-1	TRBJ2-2	CSVGGDVGFGELFF
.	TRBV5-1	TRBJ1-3	CASSLEVGGGKNTIYF
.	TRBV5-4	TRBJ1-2	CASSLGQNANYGYTF
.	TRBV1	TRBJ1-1	CTSSQASVIGAFF
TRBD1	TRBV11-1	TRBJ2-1	CASSLGDSSYNEQFF
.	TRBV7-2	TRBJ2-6	CASSTSGANVLTF
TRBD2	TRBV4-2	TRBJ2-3	CASSQGTSGSSTDTQYF
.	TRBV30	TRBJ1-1	CAWSVAGRRTEAFF
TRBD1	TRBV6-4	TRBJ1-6	CASSPQGYGYNSPLHF
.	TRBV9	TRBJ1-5	CASSVGTPDNRPQHF
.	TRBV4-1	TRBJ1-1	CASSQVYGGTEAFF
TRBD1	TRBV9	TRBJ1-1	CASSEGQGSEAFF
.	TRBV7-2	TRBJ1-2	CASSSPGGQGYTF
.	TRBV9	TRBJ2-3	CASSGSREVETDTQYF
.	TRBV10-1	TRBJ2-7	CASILEGGGSYEQYF
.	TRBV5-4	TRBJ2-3	CASTTGLHTDTQYF
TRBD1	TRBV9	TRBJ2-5	CASSVRGTGLGETQYF
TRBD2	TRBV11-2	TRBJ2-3	CASSLVRGGPGTDTQYF
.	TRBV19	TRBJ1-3	CASSITSDGNTIYF
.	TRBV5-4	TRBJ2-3	CASSTGISQYF
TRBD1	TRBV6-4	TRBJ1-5	CASRYYQKGQGEQPQHF
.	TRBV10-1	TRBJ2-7	CASRRRAYEQYF
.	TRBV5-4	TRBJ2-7	CASSYGHTYEQYF
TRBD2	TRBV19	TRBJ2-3	CASSIDVGSGRVDTQYF
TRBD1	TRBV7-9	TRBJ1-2	CASSPTGGAYGYTF
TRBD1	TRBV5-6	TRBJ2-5	CASSFRQGRETQYF
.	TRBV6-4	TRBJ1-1	CASSLEGNTEAFF
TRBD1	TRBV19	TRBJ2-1	CASSIDLGGQGIYNEQFF
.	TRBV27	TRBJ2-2	CASSSTGELFF
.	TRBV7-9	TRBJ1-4	CASTRGESTNEKLFF
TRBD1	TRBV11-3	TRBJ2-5	CASSSGQGTTRYF
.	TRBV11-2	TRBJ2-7	CASSFGDSYEQYF
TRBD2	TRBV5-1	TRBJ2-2	CASSFMAGRVSNTGELFF
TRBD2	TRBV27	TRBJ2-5	CASSLSMASGRRGETQYF
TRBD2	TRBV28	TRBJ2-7	CASSLAGEGSYEQYF
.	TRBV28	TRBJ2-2	CASSFIRDLIGELFF
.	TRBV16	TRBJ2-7	CASSQEKGGEYEQYF
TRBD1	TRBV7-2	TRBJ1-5	CASSLASGGSQPQHF
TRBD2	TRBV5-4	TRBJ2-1	CASSFISGRDSYNEQFF
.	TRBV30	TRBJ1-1	CAWNRGYTEAFF
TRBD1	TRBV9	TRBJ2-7	CASSVGAGGGYEQYF
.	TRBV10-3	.	CAISQATGTYEQYF
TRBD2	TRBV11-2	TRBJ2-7	CASSLSSGRYEQYF
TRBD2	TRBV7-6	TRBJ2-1	CASSLDGRANEQFF
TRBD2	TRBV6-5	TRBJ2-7	CASRRRGGSYEQYF
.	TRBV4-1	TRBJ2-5	CASSQGFGAGSLGTQYF
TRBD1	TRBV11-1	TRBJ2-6	CASSQPPGTGSGANVLTF
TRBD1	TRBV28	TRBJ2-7	CASSWDTLGQQSSYEQYF
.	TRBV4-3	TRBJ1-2	CASSQAFHQRGGYTF
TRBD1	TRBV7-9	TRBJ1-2	CASSWDRGSNGYTF
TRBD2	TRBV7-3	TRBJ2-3	CASSFRLAGAEADTQYF